This TCR beta chain was found in a study of OX40 agonist ivuxolimab in advanced cancers. Across the whole study: Patients assigned to dose escalation were diagnosed with hepatocellular carcinoma, melanoma, renal cell or head and neck cancer. Averaging approximately 60 years in age, with a range of roughly 20 to 80, the cohort was 65% to 90% male. Partial responses were achieved by three patients, one with hepatocellular carcinoma and two with cutaneous melanoma.

Trimming left V 5 bases short and J 6 bases short, with 12 bases between. Per germline, CDR1 SGHNT and CDR2 YYREEE (reference sequence). The CDR3 sequence is 12 residues long. Produced via immunoSEQ multiplex PCR; TCRdb's table is partial and in-frame only. Of about 95,000 clones detected, roughly nine tenths appear once; the ten largest clones hold 2.6%. This TCR derives from an adult with an advanced solid tumor such as melanoma, head and neck, liver or kidney cancer. The sequencing here drew on CD4+ or CD8+ T cells sorted from blood, taken in a trial of the OX40 agonist ivuxolimab. V is TRBV5-4 and J is TRBJ2-7; no reliable D call. CDR3 in amino acids: CASRPPWGEQYF. CDR3 coding DNA: TGTGCCAGCAGGCCTCCCTGGGGCGAGCAGTACTTC.